In its sample, the clone carrying this TCR beta chain was seen once. Its antigen is unidentified. Germline CDR1 is MNHEY and CDR2 is SVGEGT. This CDR3 comprises 15 residues. Trimming pared 1 base from V and 5 bases from J, leaving 12 bases between. The protocol was immunoSEQ multiplex PCR, while the TCRdb copy is restricted to in-frame clones and leaves out a portion. Of 130,000 to 150,000 clones listed, around 90% are singletons. The data derive from a study of T cell responses to AZD1222 COVID-19 vaccine. Study outcomes and limitations: Spike regions recognized by vaccine-associated CD4 TCRs spanned the protein, led by 160-218 and 743-854.

This receptor was identified in an adult who received the MenACWY meningococcal vaccine as a control. The sequences come from peripheral blood, collected 28 days after the second dose of the MenACWY control vaccine. The chain employs TRBV6-2 or TRBV6-3 and TRBJ1-5; unclear D gene. CDR3 nucleotide sequence: TGTGCCAGCAGTTACTTCGGGAGAACAGATCAGCCCCAGCATTTT. Its translation is CASSYFGRTDQPQHF.